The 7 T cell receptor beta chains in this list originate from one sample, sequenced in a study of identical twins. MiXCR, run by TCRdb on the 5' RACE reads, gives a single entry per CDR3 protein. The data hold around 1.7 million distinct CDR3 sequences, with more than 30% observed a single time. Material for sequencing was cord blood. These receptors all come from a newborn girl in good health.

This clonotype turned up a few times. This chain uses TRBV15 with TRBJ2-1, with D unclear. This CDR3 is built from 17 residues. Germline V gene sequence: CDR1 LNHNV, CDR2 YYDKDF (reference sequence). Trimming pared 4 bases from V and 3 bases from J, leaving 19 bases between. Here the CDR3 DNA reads TGTGCCACCAGCATCTCTCCCCCGGGCTACCTCTACAATGAGCAGTTCTTC. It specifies CATSISPPGYLYNEQFF.

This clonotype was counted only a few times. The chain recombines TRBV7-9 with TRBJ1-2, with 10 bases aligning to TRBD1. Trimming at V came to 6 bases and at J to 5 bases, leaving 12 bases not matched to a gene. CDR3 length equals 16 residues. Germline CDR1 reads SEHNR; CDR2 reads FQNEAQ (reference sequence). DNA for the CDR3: TGTGCCAGCAGTTCGCTCAGACAGGGGGCGGAGTATGGCTACACCTTC. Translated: CASSSLRQGAEYGYTF.

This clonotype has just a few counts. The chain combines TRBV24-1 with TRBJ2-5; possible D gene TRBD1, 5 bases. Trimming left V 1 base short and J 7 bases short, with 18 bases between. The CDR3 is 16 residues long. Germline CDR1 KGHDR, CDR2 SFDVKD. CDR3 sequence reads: CATSDFADTSRATQYF. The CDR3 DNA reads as TGTGCCACCAGTGATTTTGCGGACACCTCAAGAGCGACCCAGTACTTC.

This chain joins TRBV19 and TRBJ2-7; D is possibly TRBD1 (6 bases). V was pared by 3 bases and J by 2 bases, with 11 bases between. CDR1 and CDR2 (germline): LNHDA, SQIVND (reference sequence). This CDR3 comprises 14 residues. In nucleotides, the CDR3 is TGTGCCAGTAGTATCCAGGGGAAAGCCTACGAGCAGTACTTC. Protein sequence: CASSIQGKAYEQYF.

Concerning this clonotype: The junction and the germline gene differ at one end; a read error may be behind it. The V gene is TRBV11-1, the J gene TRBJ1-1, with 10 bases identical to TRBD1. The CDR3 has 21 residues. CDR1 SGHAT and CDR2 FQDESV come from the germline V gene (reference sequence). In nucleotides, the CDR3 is TGTACCAGCAGCTCCACGATCAGCCGACAGGGGGCCTATCGGGTGAACACTGAAGCTTTCTTT. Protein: CTSSSTISRQGAYRVNTEAFF.

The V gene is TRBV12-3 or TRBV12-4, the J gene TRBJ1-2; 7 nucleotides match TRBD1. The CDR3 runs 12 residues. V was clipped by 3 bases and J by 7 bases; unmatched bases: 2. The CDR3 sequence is CASSLDRSGYTF. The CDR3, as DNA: TGTGCCAGCAGTTTGGACAGGAGTGGCTACACCTTC.

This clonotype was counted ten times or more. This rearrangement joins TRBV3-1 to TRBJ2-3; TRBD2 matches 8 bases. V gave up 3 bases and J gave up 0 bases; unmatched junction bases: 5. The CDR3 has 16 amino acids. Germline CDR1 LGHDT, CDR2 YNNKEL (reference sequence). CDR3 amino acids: CASSQRLASSTDTQYF. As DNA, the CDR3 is TGTGCCAGCAGCCAGCGACTAGCGAGTAGCACAGATACGCAGTATTTT.